This T cell receptor (beta chain) was sequenced in a study of T cell changes during pregnancy in multiple sclerosis (dated by TCRdb to about 2019). About the study as a whole: The study looked at changes in the T cell repertoire across pregnancy in women with multiple sclerosis.

On this clone itself: It lacks a known antigen. Nothing much larger sits one base from this clone, and base qualities are not available.

The CDR3 runs 12 amino acids, cysteine and phenylalanine included. Only CDR3 DNA is held: 36 bases, read in frame from base 1. V lost 7 bases and J lost 6 bases, and the count of bases not matched to a germline gene is 5. The germline V gene supplies CDR1 SNHLY and CDR2 FYNNEI. The library was generated by the immunoSEQ multiplex PCR assay. In its TCRdb copy, this immuneACCESS table keeps in-frame sequences only and misses some clones. Where compared with another copy, unresolved V genes explain less than half of these, and the others have no known cause. The sample has 50,000 to 65,000 clones on record, about 94% of them singletons. The top ten hold 3.2% of the sample.

Recombination linked TRBV2 to TRBJ2-7; a stretch of 8 junction bases matches TRBD2. The material sequenced was CD8+ T cells from peripheral blood mononuclear cells, taken in the second trimester of pregnancy. The TCR was taken from a female donor with multiple sclerosis, enrolled in a pregnancy study. The CDR3 loop reads CASKAGGPEQYF. The sequenced DNA: TGTGCCAGCAAGGCGGGAGGTCCCGAGCAGTACTTC.